This record looks at one T cell receptor beta chain sequence and its context. Antigen unknown. Germline V gene data show CDR1 as SNHLY and CDR2 as FYNNEI. Trimming at V came to 5 bases and at J to 4 bases, leaving 11 bases not matched to a gene. The CDR3 totals 16 residues. Clones were sequenced by immunoSEQ multiplex PCR, and TCRdb holds only the in-frame ones, with some missing. The sample lists 50,000 to 75,000 clones, roughly 91% occurring once. The source of the sample is a study of OX40 agonist ivuxolimab in advanced cancers. For the study at large: Intravenous ivuxolimab was administered to patients every 2 weeks at 0.01 to 10 mg/kg. Patients treated during dose escalation were battling hepatocellular carcinoma, melanoma, renal cell or head and neck cancer. Past anti-PD-1, anti-PD-L1 or anti-CTLA-4 therapy was accepted, and approximately 40% had received some. Study outcomes and limitations: Partial responders receiving 0.1-3.0 mg/kg showed among the lowest clonal expansion.

The sequence derives from an adult with an advanced solid tumor such as melanoma, head and neck, liver or kidney cancer. This chain connects TRBV2 to TRBJ2-5, with TRBD1 matching over 9 bases. Sequenced here: CD4+ or CD8+ T cells sorted from blood, sampled in a trial of the OX40 agonist ivuxolimab. For the CDR3, the DNA is TGTGCCAGCAGTTCCCTTCCCGGGACAGGGACAGAGACCCAGTACTTC. This sequence encodes CASSSLPGTGTETQYF. Filled out from reference TRBV2 and TRBJ2-5, the complete variable domain reads EPEVTQTPSHQVTQMGQEVILRCVPISNHLYFYWYRQILGQKVEFLVSFYNNEISEKSEIFDDQFSVERPDGSNFTLKIRSTKLEDSAMYFCASSSLPGTGTETQYFGPGTRLLVL.